A single sample is the source of the 24 T cell receptor beta chains below, sequenced in a study of technical replicates of blood from a few donors (dated by TCRdb to 2016 to 2017). Libraries were made using the immunoSEQ multiplex PCR assay. Sourced from immuneACCESS, this table was stored by TCRdb with only in-frame sequences that have V and J called. A share of the clones is absent; for the studies checked, an unresolved V gene accounts for under half, and the remainder has no known explanation. Counted in this sample were about 64,000 clones; approximately 86% of them appeared once. 5% to 5.5% of the sample belongs to the ten largest clones. The sample taken for sequencing was PBMCs. The receptors derive from a human donor in good health. Some clones in this sample may be carry-over from other donors' samples.

The rearrangement links TRBV2 to TRBJ2-7; 10 nucleotides line up with TRBD1. The germline V gene has CDR1 SNHLY and CDR2 FYNNEI. CDR3 length: 13 amino acids. Germline trimming cut 6 bases from V and 4 bases from J; bases unmatched to any gene: 3. The CDR3 here is CASRTGGVYEQYF. CDR3 coding DNA: TGTGCCAGCAGGACAGGGGGCGTTTACGAGCAGTACTTC.

The CDR3 spells CAWSAGVSAEAFF. The CDR3, as DNA: TGTGCCTGGAGCGCAGGGGTTTCGGCTGAAGCTTTCTTT. The J gene is TRBJ1-1, the V gene TRBV30, with a possible D match to TRBD1 (6 bases). CDR1 and CDR2 (germline): GTSNPN, SVGIG (reference sequence). The V end was cut by 3 bases, the J end by 6 bases, with 14 bases between. The CDR3 has 13 amino acids.

The chain carries TRBV5-5 and TRBJ2-2; D remains unclear. From germline, CDR1 is SGHKS and CDR2 YYEKEE (reference sequence). This CDR3 is built from 12 residues. The V gene lost 3 bases and the J gene lost 3 bases, with 3 bases spanning the gap. DNA for the CDR3: TGTGCCAGCAGCTCTTACACCGGGGAGCTGTTTTTT. Protein sequence: CASSSYTGELFF.

This clone came up many times. The chain couples TRBV2 to TRBJ1-2; D uncertain. The ends were cut back, 4 bases at V and 0 bases at J, with 9 bases in the middle. Germline V gene sequence: CDR1 SNHLY, CDR2 FYNNEI. The CDR3 is made up of 14 amino acids. The CDR3 reads CASSGGHPNYGYTF. The DNA for the CDR3 is TGTGCCAGCAGTGGAGGTCACCCTAACTATGGCTACACCTTC.

The chain combines TRBV9 with TRBJ2-2; 7 nucleotides agree with TRBD1. V shed 4 bases and J 7 bases; nucleotides not matched to a gene: 13. From germline, CDR1 is SGDLS and CDR2 YYNGEE. The CDR3 contains 16 residues. Here the CDR3 DNA reads TGTGCCAGCAGCTTCCCCGGGACAGCGACGGTCGGGGAGCTGTTTTTT. Protein: CASSFPGTATVGELFF.

The CDR3 coding sequence is TGTGCCACCAGCAGAGGGACTAGCGGGAGTACTGAGCAGTTCTTC. This translates into CATSRGTSGSTEQFF. J is TRBJ2-1 and V is TRBV15; 13 bases are shared with TRBD2. J lost 9 bases, V lost 1 base, and 3 bases had no gene match. The CDR3 has 15 residues. Germline V gives CDR1 LNHNV, CDR2 YYDKDF (reference sequence).

The chain employs TRBV4-3 and TRBJ1-3; D unclear. The CDR3 runs to 18 residues. The ends were cut back, 0 bases at V and 0 bases at J, with 15 bases in the middle. The germline CDR1 and CDR2 sequences are LGHNA and YSLEER. The CDR3 reads CASSQESPGGNSGNTIYF. CDR3 DNA: TGCGCCAGCAGCCAAGAATCCCCGGGAGGGAACTCTGGAAACACCATATATTTT.

In nucleotides, the CDR3 is TGTGCCAGCAGCCCAGCGGGAGGGCCCACCGGGGAGCTGTTTTTT. This sequence encodes CASSPAGGPTGELFF. The chain carries TRBV7-3 and TRBJ2-2; 10 nucleotides line up with TRBD2. This CDR3 comprises 15 residues. Germline CDR1 is SGHTA and CDR2 is FQGTGA. V trimming: 5 bases; J trimming: 4 bases; junction bases outside the gene matches: 4.

The V and J genes are TRBV18 and TRBJ1-1, with 7 bases lining up with TRBD1. The V gene's germline CDR1 is KGHSH and CDR2 LQKENI. J was trimmed by 1 base and V by 4 bases; bases with no gene match: 6. The CDR3 has 15 amino acids. The CDR3 sequence is CASSLSGGGNTEAFF. The CDR3 DNA reads TGTGCCAGCTCACTGTCAGGGGGTGGGAACACTGAAGCTTTCTTT. The full variable domain, its missing parts supplied by reference TRBV18 and TRBJ1-1, is NAGVMQNPRHLVRRRGQEARLRCSPMKGHSHVYWYRQLPEEGLKFMVYLQKENIIDESGMPKERFSAEFPKEGPSILRIQQVVRGDSAAYFCASSLSGGGNTEAFFGQGTRLTVV.

The chain has TRBV5-8 and TRBJ2-3; tentative D call: TRBD2 (6 bases). With 5 bases removed from V and 3 bases from J, the gap between germline ends came to 16 bases. CDR1 is SGHTS and CDR2 is YDEGEE in the germline V gene. The CDR3 contains 15 residues. The CDR3 is CASRPSGRWTDTQYF. The CDR3, as DNA: TGTGCCAGCAGGCCATCCGGGAGATGGACAGATACGCAGTATTTT.

CDR3 nucleotides: TGCGCCAGCAGGGAGGGACCCTACGAGCAGTACTTC. Residues: CASREGPYEQYF. This chain connects TRBV5-1 to TRBJ2-7; maybe TRBD2 (6 bases). CDR1 is SGHRS and CDR2 is YFSETQ in the germline V gene. Trimming took 5 bases from V and 2 from J, leaving 8 bases between them. The CDR3 consists of 12 residues.

V is TRBV7-8 and J is TRBJ1-1; no clear D gene. V was cut by 5 bases and J by 1 base, with 8 bases left in between. Germline assignment: CDR1 SGHVS and CDR2 FQNEAQ. The CDR3 is made up of 13 amino acids. The CDR3 loop reads CASSRAGNTEAFF. The CDR3 DNA is TGTGCCAGCAGCCGTGCGGGGAACACTGAAGCTTTCTTT.

The chain links TRBV5-1 to TRBJ2-2; 9 bases align to TRBD1. Trimming cost V 4 bases and J 1 base; bases outside gene matches: 17. Germline loops: CDR1 SGHRS, CDR2 YFSETQ. This CDR3 contains 20 residues. CDR3 coding DNA: TGCGCCAGCAGCCCAACATCCGGGACAGGGTATAAAGGGAACACCGGGGAGCTGTTTTTT. It codes for CASSPTSGTGYKGNTGELFF.

Note on this clone: The junction shows a germline mismatch at one end, possibly a read error. The chain joins TRBV2 to TRBJ2-7, with D possibly TRBD1 on 7 matching bases. The CDR3 sequence is 14 residues long. Germline assignment: CDR1 SNHLY and CDR2 FYNNEI. CDR3: CASSPGGSLLRADF. In DNA, the CDR3 is TGTGCCAGCAGCCCAGGGGGGTCACTCCTACGAGCAGACTTC.

The DNA for the CDR3 is TGTGCCAGCAGCCTCACGGATCAGGGGGCTTTAAACATTCAGTACTTC. It is translated as CASSLTDQGALNIQYF. This chain connects TRBV4-2 to TRBJ2-4, with 8 bases aligning to TRBD1. The V gene's germline CDR1 is LGHNA and CDR2 YNFKEQ. The CDR3 is 16 amino acids. With V trimmed by 4 bases and J by 6 bases, 11 bases remained unmatched.

The rearrangement links TRBV30 to TRBJ1-5; possibly TRBD1 for D (6 bases). This CDR3 is built from 16 residues. V was trimmed by 5 bases and J by 0 bases, leaving 17 bases between them. Per the germline V gene, CDR1 is GTSNPN and CDR2 is SVGIG (reference sequence). Here the CDR3 reads CAWSEPQGYSNQPQHF. CDR3 bases: TGTGCCTGGTCCGAGCCACAGGGCTATAGCAATCAGCCCCAGCATTTT.

The V call is TRBV27, the J call TRBJ1-2, with TRBD1 as a possible D gene (5 bases). There are 14 residues in the CDR3. V lost 4 bases, J lost 7 bases, and 16 bases lay in between. CDR1 is MNHEY, CDR2 SMNVEV, per germline (reference sequence). Written as DNA, the CDR3 is TGTGCCAGCAGTTACGCGGGGCCCTCGAGTGGCTACACCTTC. Its protein is CASSYAGPSSGYTF.

CDR3: CASSMGPFYTYEQYF. The DNA of the CDR3 is TGTGCCAGTAGTATGGGGCCTTTCTACACCTACGAGCAGTACTTC. This chain uses TRBV19 with TRBJ2-7; maybe TRBD1 (5 bases). V was trimmed by 3 bases and J by 2 bases, leaving 14 bases between them. The CDR3 contains 15 residues. Germline-derived CDR1 and CDR2 are LNHDA and SQIVND (reference sequence).

The chain carries TRBV7-8 and TRBJ2-1; D may be TRBD2 (7 bases). The germline V gene has CDR1 SGHVS and CDR2 FQNEAQ. This CDR3 is 18 amino acids long. V was cut by 2 bases and J by 4 bases, with 21 bases left in between. CDR3 region: CASSLNSGRGGGYNEQFF. In DNA, the CDR3 is TGTGCCAGCAGCTTAAATTCCGGAAGGGGGGGCGGTTACAATGAGCAGTTCTTC.

V is TRBV6-5 and J is TRBJ2-1; TRBD2 agrees at 12 bases. The V segment lost 7 bases and the J segment 4 bases; nucleotides outside the gene matches: 5. The germline CDR1 and CDR2 sequences are MNHEY and SVGAGI. This CDR3 comprises 15 residues. In nucleotides, the CDR3 is TGTGCCAGCAAAAAGGGGACTAGCGGGTACAATGAGCAGTTCTTC. Residues: CASKKGTSGYNEQFF.

The chain carries TRBV6-5 and TRBJ2-7, with TRBD2 identical over 7 bases. The germline V gene has CDR1 MNHEY and CDR2 SVGAGI. With V trimmed by 0 bases and J by 2 bases, 4 bases remained unmatched. The CDR3 is 15 residues long. The CDR3 loop reads CASSYSLAETYEQYF. The CDR3 nucleotides are TGTGCCAGCAGTTACTCCCTAGCGGAAACCTACGAGCAGTACTTC.

The chain carries TRBV4-2 and TRBJ1-2, with D unclear. The V end was cut by 0 bases, the J end by 4 bases, with 9 bases between. The CDR3 extends over 14 amino acids. CDR1 LGHNA and CDR2 YNFKEQ come from the germline V gene. The CDR3 sequence: CASSQEGRFYGYTF. In nucleotides, the CDR3 is TGTGCCAGCAGCCAAGAGGGCCGGTTCTATGGCTACACCTTC.

This clone was recorded only once. V usage is TRBV25-1 and J usage is TRBJ2-1; maybe TRBD1 (6 bases). CDR1 and CDR2 from the germline V gene are MGHDK and SYGVNS. CDR3 length equals 14 residues. V lost 5 bases, J lost 0 bases, and 8 bases lay in between. This CDR3 is CASSKQGSYNEQFF. The CDR3 coding sequence is TGTGCCAGCAGTAAACAGGGCTCCTACAATGAGCAGTTCTTC.

This chain uses TRBV7-2 with TRBJ2-1; D gene ambiguous. Germline V gives CDR1 SGHTA, CDR2 FQGNSA. This CDR3 spans 15 amino acids. Trimming took off 1 base at V and 2 bases at J, with 9 bases between the two ends. The CDR3 DNA is TGTGCCAGCAGCTTAGGCGCCGGTCCCTACAATGAGCAGTTCTTC. As protein: CASSLGAGPYNEQFF.